This T cell receptor (beta chain) emerged from a study of cytomegalovirus exposure and HLA in healthy donors. The PCR used 60 Vbeta and 13 Jbeta primers. Per the original data handling: It was a later analysis that counted tens of millions of unique TCR beta chains, of which around 11 million were shared. Assay used: immunoSEQ multiplex PCR; TCRdb lists only in-frame clones, some missing. The V and J calls and the clone size are those of that table, but D and trimming were determined from the DNA. The sample has fewer than 200,000 clones; roughly 70% are singletons. The study's findings and limits: As was reported, the HLA-A and HLA-B alleles of most subjects were accurately predicted from TCR beta sequences. Data from an earlier analysis indicated that most TCR beta V segments were productive either about 90% or about 30% of the time. Relative to the roughly 690-donor mean, N-insertions were reportedly fewer in an Asian-associated ancestry cluster in a later analysis.

This CDR3 contains 16 residues. Germline V gives CDR1 SGHRS, CDR2 YFSETQ. Trimming cost V 4 bases and J 2 bases; bases outside gene matches: 7. About this clone itself: Its antigen remains unknown.

The chain recombines TRBV5-1 with TRBJ2-1; 9 bases fit TRBD2. The sequenced material came from PBMCs. This sequence originates from a woman aged 45-65 years in good health and CMV-seropositive. CDR3 amino acids: CASSTPRGGAYNEQFF. For the CDR3, the DNA is TGCGCCAGCAGCACCCCTCGCGGGGGGGCCTACAATGAGCAGTTCTTC.